This T cell receptor (beta chain) originates from a study of cytomegalovirus exposure and HLA in healthy donors. Study-level points and caveats: CMV serostatus was the sole immune exposure information available.

As concerns this clone: Its antigen remains unknown.

The PCR contained 60 Vbeta and 13 Jbeta primers. Sequenced by immunoSEQ multiplex PCR; TCRdb stores in-frame clones only, minus some. The sample includes over 90,000 clones, 65% to 80% seen only once; the top ten take 13% to 15%. The CDR3 sequence is 15 residues long. V shed 5 bases and J shed 8 bases, with 21 bases lying between them. Germline CDR1 reads SGHVS; CDR2 reads FQNEAQ. The TCR sequence derives from a woman in her 70s in good health and CMV-seropositive. This chain joins TRBV7-8 and TRBJ1-2; D might be TRBD1 (6 bases). The source material was PBMCs. CDR3 sequence: CASSPTGGGHDGYTF. CDR3 in DNA: TGTGCCAGCAGCCCCACGGGGGGGGGACATGACGGCTACACCTTC.